This is a list of T cell receptor beta chains from one sample in a study of T cell changes during pregnancy in multiple sclerosis. The table came from immunoSEQ multiplex PCR; TCRdb's copy has only in-frame clones and leaves some out. The table has around 54,000 clones, 80% to 95% seen once. This specimen was CD4+ T cells from peripheral blood mononuclear cells, taken after pregnancy. These receptors were taken from a female donor in good health, enrolled as a control in a pregnancy study. CDR3s include the opening cysteine and the closing phenylalanine or tryptophan. A D gene is named only where the DNA matches it firmly.

J gene: TRBJ2-1; V gene: TRBV27; D gene: TRBD2; CDR3 protein: CASSLGTSGSYNEQFF
J gene: TRBJ2-7; V gene: TRBV11-2; D gene: -; CDR3 protein: CASSLGDYEQYF
J gene: TRBJ2-4; V gene: TRBV6-4; D gene: -; CDR3 protein: CASSDLTGKLAKNIQYF
J gene: TRBJ1-2; V gene: TRBV13; D gene: -; CDR3 protein: CASGAQNYGYTF
J gene: TRBJ2-7; V gene: TRBV5-5; D gene: -; CDR3 protein: CASSLQGTYEQYF
J gene: TRBJ2-2; V gene: TRBV5-4; D gene: TRBD2; CDR3 protein: CASSQDMASGALNTGELFF
J gene: TRBJ2-7; V gene: TRBV5-4; D gene: -; CDR3 protein: CASSTGQSYEQYF
J gene: TRBJ2-5; V gene: TRBV27; D gene: TRBD1; CDR3 protein: CASSFTGGQETQYF
J gene: TRBJ1-1; V gene: TRBV28; D gene: TRBD1; CDR3 protein: CASSPRQGGYTEAFF
J gene: TRBJ2-1; V gene: TRBV28; D gene: -; CDR3 protein: CASSFGNRAYNEQFF
J gene: TRBJ1-1; V gene: TRBV15; D gene: TRBD1; CDR3 protein: CAAGGLYTEAFF
J gene: TRBJ2-2; V gene: TRBV11-1; D gene: TRBD1; CDR3 protein: CASTLDRGGGELFF
J gene: TRBJ1-2; V gene: TRBV18; D gene: TRBD1; CDR3 protein: CASSQTGGDYGYTF
J gene: TRBJ1-2; V gene: TRBV7-9; D gene: TRBD1; CDR3 protein: CASSPRDRKNGYTF
J gene: TRBJ2-5; V gene: TRBV7-7; D gene: TRBD2; CDR3 protein: CASSLSTSGAETQYF
J gene: TRBJ1-4; V gene: TRBV7-9; D gene: TRBD1; CDR3 protein: CASSRTGKNEKLFF
J gene: TRBJ1-5; V gene: TRBV7-9; D gene: TRBD1; CDR3 protein: CASSLDRARDPQHF
J gene: TRBJ1-3; V gene: TRBV7-9; D gene: TRBD1; CDR3 protein: CASSPDRVFSGNTIYF
J gene: TRBJ1-4; V gene: TRBV5-1; D gene: TRBD1; CDR3 protein: CASARTGPSEKLFF
J gene: TRBJ2-3; V gene: TRBV11-3; D gene: -; CDR3 protein: CASSPVSPSTDTQYF
J gene: TRBJ2-5; V gene: TRBV5-4; D gene: -; CDR3 protein: CASSLKEVGETQYF
J gene: TRBJ1-2; V gene: TRBV6-5; D gene: -; CDR3 protein: CASRPPIGGGYGYTF
J gene: TRBJ2-1; V gene: TRBV7-7; D gene: TRBD2; CDR3 protein: CASSLLLAGEQFF
J gene: TRBJ1-6; V gene: TRBV5-1; D gene: -; CDR3 protein: CASSLSDNNSPLHF
J gene: TRBJ2-1; V gene: TRBV9; D gene: TRBD2; CDR3 protein: CASSVAPSGEGYNEQFF
J gene: TRBJ1-2; V gene: TRBV28; D gene: -; CDR3 protein: CASSLNGAGDYGYTF
J gene: TRBJ2-7; V gene: TRBV14; D gene: TRBD2; CDR3 protein: CASSQTLAGGDYEQYF
J gene: TRBJ2-3; V gene: TRBV11-2; D gene: -; CDR3 protein: CASSPRQGSTDTQYF
J gene: TRBJ1-5; V gene: TRBV2; D gene: -; CDR3 protein: CASSASGKGQPQHF
J gene: TRBJ2-1; V gene: TRBV5-1; D gene: TRBD1; CDR3 protein: CASSPDRGLGEQFF
J gene: TRBJ1-5; V gene: TRBV21-1; D gene: -; CDR3 protein: CASSKFSHQPQHF
J gene: TRBJ1-1; V gene: TRBV12-5; D gene: TRBD1; CDR3 protein: CASGLGQGAPAREAFF
J gene: TRBJ2-1; V gene: TRBV6-5; D gene: -; CDR3 protein: CASSRVRMSYNEQFF
J gene: TRBJ1-1; V gene: TRBV25-1; D gene: TRBD1; CDR3 protein: CASSESGQADTEAFF
J gene: TRBJ1-2; V gene: TRBV9; D gene: -; CDR3 protein: CASSFGGLANYGYTF
J gene: TRBJ2-7; V gene: TRBV6-1; D gene: -; CDR3 protein: CASSEGPETEQYF
J gene: TRBJ1-2; V gene: TRBV19; D gene: -; CDR3 protein: CASTQGFRYGYTF
J gene: TRBJ2-1; V gene: TRBV6-1; D gene: TRBD2; CDR3 protein: CASSFSGGVNNEQFF
J gene: TRBJ1-5; V gene: TRBV6-5; D gene: TRBD1; CDR3 protein: CASSSRTGGNQPQHF
J gene: TRBJ1-4; V gene: TRBV7-9; D gene: -; CDR3 protein: CASSHKGPLREKLFF
J gene: TRBJ2-7; V gene: TRBV7-2; D gene: TRBD1; CDR3 protein: CASSLEHRGAEQYF
J gene: TRBJ2-5; V gene: TRBV11-1; D gene: TRBD2; CDR3 protein: CASSLDAGGWGETQYF
J gene: TRBJ2-2; V gene: TRBV18; D gene: TRBD1; CDR3 protein: CASSNQQGATNTGELFF
J gene: TRBJ1-5; V gene: TRBV15; D gene: -; CDR3 protein: CATSPRQPSNQPQHF
J gene: TRBJ1-2; V gene: TRBV28; D gene: TRBD1; CDR3 protein: CASSLPPGTGDQYGYTF
J gene: TRBJ2-7; V gene: TRBV4-1; D gene: -; CDR3 protein: CASSQVGGTYEQYF
J gene: TRBJ1-1; V gene: TRBV2; D gene: TRBD1; CDR3 protein: CASSKRGQGTNTEAFF
J gene: TRBJ2-5; V gene: TRBV6-1; D gene: TRBD2; CDR3 protein: CASRGNSGETQYF
J gene: TRBJ1-2; V gene: TRBV7-9; D gene: TRBD1; CDR3 protein: CASSHRLTGGTFGYTF
J gene: TRBJ1-2; V gene: TRBV7-2; D gene: TRBD1; CDR3 protein: CASSALGQGGGYGYTF